This T cell receptor beta chain is from a study of blood T cell repertoires in COVID-19. About the research overall: PBMCs, B-cell-depleted T cells, or T cells provided the cDNA or gDNA that made up the material.

Here immunoSEQ multiplex PCR was the method, and the copy in TCRdb shows in-frame clones only, minus some. The sample has approximately 240,000 clones, 70% to 85% seen once. Germline V gene data show CDR1 as MDHEN and CDR2 as SYDVKM. J lost 2 bases, V lost 6 bases, and 12 bases had no gene match. This CDR3 comprises 16 residues. Sequenced input: PBMCs or T cells enriched from blood (not recorded which). This chain connects TRBV28 to TRBJ1-1; TRBD1 agrees at 7 bases. The TCR was taken from a middle-aged woman with acute COVID-19. CDR3 sequence reads: CASRPPPGQTNTEAFF. The DNA of the CDR3 is TGTGCCAGCAGACCACCTCCGGGACAGACTAACACTGAAGCTTTCTTT.